These 20 T cell receptor beta chains originate from one sample sequenced in a study of CD8 T cells in Susac syndrome. Random hexamers were used to reverse transcribe 0.5 to 1 ug of RNA. TCRdb used MiXCR to reprocess the immunoSEQ multiplex PCR reads, holding one entry per CDR3 protein. The data contain about 130,000 distinct CDR3 sequences, around 95% of them singletons. The sample taken for sequencing was CD8+ T cells from PBMCs. The receptors stem from a human donor with Susac syndrome.

The chain is built from TRBV12-3 or TRBV12-4 and TRBJ1-4; the D gene is possibly TRBD1 (6 bases). The CDR3 is 16 residues long. The V end was cut by 5 bases, the J end by 1 base, with 14 bases between. CDR3 bases: TGTGCCAGCAGTCCCGGGCAGGGGAGAACTAATGAAAAACTGTTTTTT. Its protein is CASSPGQGRTNEKLFF.

In its sample, this clonotype was seen once. The chain is built from TRBV27 and TRBJ2-7; 11 positions match TRBD2. J was trimmed by 3 bases and V by 6 bases; bases with no gene match: 4. CDR3 size: 14 residues. Germline CDR1 reads MNHEY; CDR2 reads SMNVEV (reference sequence). The CDR3 DNA reads TGTGCCAGCAGCCGACTAGCGGGATTCTACGAGCAGTACTTC. This translates into CASSRLAGFYEQYF.

The chain carries TRBV10-2 and TRBJ2-7; unclear D gene. Trimming shortened V by 0 bases and J by 1 base, and 7 bases separated the two germline ends. The CDR3 runs to 14 residues. The germline V gene encodes CDR1 WSHSY and CDR2 SAAADI. CDR3 sequence reads: CASSESPESYEQYF. DNA for the CDR3: TGCGCCAGCAGTGAGTCTCCCGAATCCTACGAGCAGTACTTC.

The chain employs TRBV13 and TRBJ2-5; TRBD2 matches at 8 bases. There are 16 residues in the CDR3. V dropped 1 base and J dropped 1; count of bases not matched to a gene: 5. Germline CDR1 is PRHDT and CDR2 is FYEKMQ (reference sequence). The CDR3 is CASSLALAGLQETQYF. CDR3 nucleotide sequence: TGTGCCAGCAGCTTAGCCCTAGCGGGTCTCCAAGAGACCCAGTACTTC.

This chain links TRBV25-1 with TRBJ1-2; no clear D gene. V lost 2 bases to trimming and J lost 3 bases, with 13 bases between them. Germline CDR1 is MGHDK and CDR2 is SYGVNS. The CDR3 is made up of 15 amino acids. CDR3 amino acids: CASSEGDTSDYGYTF. The CDR3 DNA is TGTGCCAGCAGTGAAGGTGATACGAGCGACTATGGCTACACCTTC.

The genes are TRBV19 and TRBJ1-4, with TRBD1 as a possible D gene (6 bases). Germline CDR1 is LNHDA and CDR2 is SQIVND (reference sequence). V was trimmed by 7 bases and J by 8 bases, leaving 14 bases between them. This CDR3 region has 13 residues. CDR3 region: CASNEQGKEKLFF. The CDR3 coding sequence is TGTGCCAGTAATGAACAGGGAAAAGAAAAACTGTTTTTT.

The chain carries TRBV9 and TRBJ2-6; D call uncertain. The CDR3 contains 14 residues. Germline CDR1 and CDR2: SGDLS and YYNGEE. Trimming shortened V by 4 bases and J by 0 bases, and 5 bases separated the two germline ends. CDR3 residues: CASSYTSGANVLTF. In nucleotides, the CDR3 is TGTGCCAGCAGCTACACCTCTGGGGCCAACGTCCTGACTTTC.

The V call is TRBV20-1, the J call TRBJ1-1, with D perhaps matching TRBD1 (6 bases). Germline lookup yields CDR1 DFQATT and CDR2 SNEGSKA (reference sequence). CDR3 length equals 12 residues. Trimming pared 6 bases from V and 4 bases from J, leaving 12 bases between. The CDR3 is CSAIQGSTEAFF. DNA of the CDR3: TGCAGTGCGATTCAGGGGAGCACTGAAGCTTTCTTT.

The rearrangement links TRBV12-3 or TRBV12-4 to TRBJ1-2; D is perhaps TRBD1 (5 bases). This CDR3 contains 12 residues. With 7 bases removed from V and 4 bases from J, the gap between germline ends came to 10 bases. This CDR3 reads CASTSGGYGYTF. CDR3 nucleotides: TGTGCCAGCACTTCCGGGGGCTATGGCTACACCTTC.

The V gene is TRBV5-4, the J gene TRBJ2-1; 7 positions agree with TRBD1. The CDR3 covers 15 residues. CDR1 and CDR2 from the germline V gene are SGHNT and YYREEE (reference sequence). V lost 4 bases and J lost 3; bases outside the gene matches: 7. The DNA for the CDR3 is TGTGCCAGCAGCCTGGTGACAGGGCACTACAATGAGCAGTTCTTC. Amino acid sequence: CASSLVTGHYNEQFF.

The gene calls are TRBV7-8 and TRBJ2-3, with no clear D. The CDR3 extends over 15 amino acids. V was shortened by 3 bases and J by 1 base, with 11 bases between the two germline ends. In germline, CDR1 is SGHVS, CDR2 FQNEAQ. The CDR3 protein is CASSFPPLGTDTQYF. The CDR3 nucleotides read TGTGCCAGCAGCTTCCCACCCCTAGGCACAGATACGCAGTATTTT.

The chain carries TRBV5-1 and TRBJ1-1; D might be TRBD1 (5 bases). There are 14 residues in the CDR3. The germline gives CDR1 SGHRS, CDR2 YFSETQ. Between the trimmed V and J ends, which lost 4 bases and 1 base, there was a span of 11 bases. The CDR3 here is CASSEGTANTEAFF. Here the CDR3 DNA reads TGCGCCAGCAGCGAGGGGACGGCGAACACTGAAGCTTTCTTT.

The genes are TRBV4-2 and TRBJ2-4; D ambiguous. Trimming stripped 1 base from V and 8 bases from J, with 6 bases between. The CDR3 totals 12 residues. CDR1 and CDR2 from the germline V gene are LGHNA and YNFKEQ. The DNA of the CDR3 is TGTGCCAGCAGCCAAGGACCGGACATTCAGTACTTC. This codes for CASSQGPDIQYF.

The chain links TRBV20-1 to TRBJ2-7; 7 nucleotides line up with TRBD2. The trim removed 6 bases at V and 5 bases at J, leaving 10 bases unmatched. Per germline, CDR1 DFQATT and CDR2 SNEGSKA (reference sequence). CDR3 length: 13 amino acids. The CDR3 sequence: CSAVPAGENEQYF. CDR3 sequence (DNA): TGCAGTGCGGTCCCCGCGGGGGAAAACGAGCAGTACTTC.

This clonotype was recorded once. The chain recombines TRBV7-9 with TRBJ2-7; 12 bases line up with TRBD1. The trim removed 5 bases at V and 4 bases at J, leaving 9 bases unmatched. Germline V lookup: CDR1 SEHNR, CDR2 FQNEAQ (reference sequence). The CDR3 is 16 residues long. Here the CDR3 DNA reads TGTGCCAGCAGCCCCCGCTCGGGACAGGGGGCTTACGAGCAGTACTTC. Protein sequence: CASSPRSGQGAYEQYF.

The V gene is TRBV5-1, the J gene TRBJ2-7; 7 bases are shared with TRBD2. Germline V CDR1 and CDR2: SGHRS, YFSETQ. V gave up 4 bases and J gave up 2 bases; unmatched junction bases: 6. The CDR3 runs 14 residues. Written as DNA, the CDR3 is TGCGCCAGCAGCAATGAACGGGAGGCCTACGAGCAGTACTTC. Amino acid sequence: CASSNEREAYEQYF. Full variable domain (outside the CDR3, taken from reference TRBV5-1 and TRBJ2-7): KAGVTQTPRYLIKTRGQQVTLSCSPISGHRSVSWYQQTPGQGLQFLFEYFSETQRNKGNFPGRFSGRQFSNSRSEMNVSTLELGDSALYLCASSNEREAYEQYFGPGTRLTVT.

The chain has TRBV25-1 and TRBJ2-2; D is ambiguous. V shed 0 bases and J shed 6 bases, with 2 bases lying between them. The CDR3 covers 12 residues. CDR1 and CDR2 (germline): MGHDK, SYGVNS. Written as DNA, the CDR3 is TGTGCCAGCAGTGAATATTCCGGGGAGCTGTTTTTT. Protein: CASSEYSGELFF.

This chain links TRBV29-1 with TRBJ2-1; 9 bases map to TRBD2. Germline trimming cut 2 bases from V and 7 bases from J; bases unmatched to any gene: 6. The CDR3 loop spans 14 amino acids. Per germline, CDR1 SQVTM and CDR2 ANQGSEA. The CDR3 nucleotides are TGCAGCGTTGAAAGCGCGGGGGGGGGTAATGAGCAGTTCTTC. Its protein is CSVESAGGGNEQFF.

The chain employs TRBV19 and TRBJ1-2; D might be TRBD1 (5 bases). The CDR3 spans 15 residues. V lost 7 bases, J lost 4 bases, and 19 bases lay in between. The germline gives CDR1 LNHDA, CDR2 SQIVND (reference sequence). CDR3 sequence: CASNPGGDLSYGYTF. CDR3 sequence (DNA): TGTGCCAGTAACCCGGGAGGGGACTTATCCTATGGCTACACCTTC. Full variable domain (missing parts from reference TRBV19 and TRBJ1-2): DGGITQSPKYLFRKEGQNVTLSCEQNLNHDAMYWYRQDPGQGLRLIYYSQIVNDFQKGDIAEGYSVSREKKESFPLTVTSAQKNPTAFYLCASNPGGDLSYGYTFGSGTRLTVV.

J is TRBJ2-3 and V is TRBV4-2; D is perhaps TRBD2 (6 bases). V was cut by 6 bases and J by 0 bases, with 13 bases left in between. CDR3 length: 15 residues. Germline V gives CDR1 LGHNA, CDR2 YNFKEQ. Here the CDR3 DNA reads TGTGCCAGCAGGCCCCGGGGGAGAAGCACAGATACGCAGTATTTT. Protein sequence: CASRPRGRSTDTQYF.